The entry below gives a single T cell receptor beta chain sequence along with its context. Its antigen is unknown. There are no base qualities to consult, and no much larger clone falls within one base. Participants in the prospective study were aged about 18 to 95 years, lived in 20 to 30 United States geographic areas, and enrolled through a virtual design. In the prospective study, cohorts were assigned on the basis of participant-reported clinical history obtained from a screening survey and a study questionnaire. In the prospective study, whole blood, serum and a nasopharyngeal or oropharyngeal swab were collected from each participant by mobile phlebotomists. Additional blood draws and questionnaires over an approximately two-month period could optionally be provided by prospective study participants. Prospective study blood samples were shipped either frozen or at room temperature before DNA extraction.

This specimen belongs to a study of blood T cell repertoires in COVID-19 (dated by TCRdb to the early 2020s). Background for the entire study: Samples from collaborators originated in the United States, Italy and Spain and spanned both the acute and convalescent phases of COVID-19. The material from the prospective study consisted of cDNA or gDNA derived from T cells, B-cell-depleted T cells, or PBMCs. Deeply sampled blood TCRbeta repertoires from subjects exposed to, actively infected with, or recovered from COVID-19 were included in the dataset. The repertoires were released in a freely available public database meant as a resource for research on the immune response to SARS-CoV-2. Samples were obtained from the ongoing ImmuneRACE study (first 160 participants) and from about 1,300 subjects provided by 6 global collaborators. The sample metadata nearly always contained a de-identified subject ID, COVID-19 status, age in years and sex. Where available, HLA class I and class II types were obtained from metadata supplied by the sample provider rather than from assay-based typing. General study outcomes and caveats: Clinical and demographic metadata were provided uncurated, with the amount varying by source and participant.

V is cut back by 5 bases and J by 5 bases, with 5 bases in the junction unmatched. Including the terminal cysteine and phenylalanine, the CDR3 comprises 13 residues. The only DNA kept is the CDR3, 39 bases in frame from the first base. Taken from the germline V gene (reference sequence), the CDR1 and CDR2 loops are SEHNR and FQNEAQ. The immunoSEQ Assay, a bias-controlled multiplex PCR, was used to amplify TCRbeta CDR3 regions from genomic DNA. In the original analysis: The number of nucleated cells in each sample was estimated by amplification of reference gene primers within the assay. Sequence reads were collapsed and filtered to measure the absolute abundance of every unique TCRbeta CDR3 rearrangement. For each sample, productive Simpson clonality was calculated by taking the square root of Simpson's diversity index across productive rearrangements. TCRdb took over this immuneACCESS table, retaining in-frame rearrangements with V and J assigned. Such tables are incomplete; in checked studies, under half of the missing clones stem from an unresolved V gene, and the remainder is unexplained. The V and J calls and clone size were taken over from that table, and D and trimming were inferred from the DNA. The sample records about 310,000 clones, almost 90% of which are singletons. The ten largest clonotypes hold 3.5% to 4.5% of the sample.

The sequencing input was PBMCs or T cells enriched from blood (not recorded which). The sequence is built from TRBV7-9 and TRBJ1-2; TRBD1 matches 7 bases in the middle. This sequence was found in a young woman with acute COVID-19. The CDR3 reads as follows: CASSPGQRYGYTF. The nucleotide sequence reads as follows: TGTGCCAGCAGCCCGGGACAGAGATATGGCTACACCTTC.